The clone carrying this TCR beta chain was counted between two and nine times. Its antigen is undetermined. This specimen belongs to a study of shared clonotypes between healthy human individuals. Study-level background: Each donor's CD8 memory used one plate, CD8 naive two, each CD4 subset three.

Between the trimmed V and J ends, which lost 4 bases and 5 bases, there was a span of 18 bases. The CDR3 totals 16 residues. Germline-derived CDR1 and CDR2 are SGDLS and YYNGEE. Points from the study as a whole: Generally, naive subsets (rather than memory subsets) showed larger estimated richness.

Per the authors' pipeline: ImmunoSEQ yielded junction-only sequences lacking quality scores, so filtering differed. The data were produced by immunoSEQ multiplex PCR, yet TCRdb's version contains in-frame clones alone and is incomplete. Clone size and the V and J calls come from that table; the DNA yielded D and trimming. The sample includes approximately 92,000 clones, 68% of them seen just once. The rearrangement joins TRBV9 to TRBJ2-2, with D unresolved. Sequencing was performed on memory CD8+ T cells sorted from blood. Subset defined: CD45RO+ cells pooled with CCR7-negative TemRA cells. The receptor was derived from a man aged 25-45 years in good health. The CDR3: CASSPDPGQLTGELFF. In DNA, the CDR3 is TGTGCCAGCAGCCCGGACCCCGGGCAGTTGACCGGGGAGCTGTTTTTT.